This T cell receptor beta chain was recorded in a study of T-cell reconstitution after alpha-beta-depleted transplantation in children. Study-wide results and limits: Several hundred graft clones that had expanded were reportedly the source of alpha-beta T cells about two months after transplant. T-cell counts and diversity were attributed mostly to newly produced T cells one year after transplant.

The CDR3 contains 14 residues. Trimming cost V 4 bases and J 2 bases, with 11 bases left between them. Construction of the TCRbeta library involved unique molecular identifiers. Using its own MiXCR run on the PCR reads, TCRdb lists one record per CDR3 protein. The sample records some 460,000 distinct CDR3 sequences, roughly 17% being singletons. Concerning this clonotype itself: Antigen unknown.

This TCR came from a boy less than two years old who had a stem cell transplant for Wiskott-Aldrich syndrome, so the T cells may come from the graft donor. The chain employs TRBV12-3 or TRBV12-4 and TRBJ1-1; D might be TRBD1 (5 bases). The sample was PBMCs, mostly from graft donor cells, taken 360 days after TCRalphabeta/CD19-depleted stem cell transplant. Here the CDR3 reads CASSSLGGNTEAFF. CDR3 in DNA: TGTGCCAGCAGTTCTTTGGGGGGTAACACTGAAGCTTTCTTT.